This T cell receptor beta chain was retrieved from a study of blood T cell repertoires in COVID-19. In the study overall: From the United States, Italy and Spain came samples of acute and convalescent COVID-19. From T cells, B-cell-depleted T cells, or PBMCs came the material, which was cDNA or gDNA.

CDR3 length equals 14 residues. The V end lost 3 bases, the J end lost 2 bases, and 11 bases lay between the germline ends. CDR1 is SGHDT and CDR2 is YYEEEE in the germline V gene. Original processing methods: The authors estimated nucleated cell counts from reference gene primer amplification. Clones were read by immunoSEQ multiplex PCR, and TCRdb kept only the in-frame ones, dropping some. V, J and clone size are taken as reported in that table, and D and trimming were inferred from the DNA itself. This table has over 110,000 clones, around 81% appearing once. The sequence was obtained from a human donor in a cohort sampled during active COVID-19. Sequencing was carried out using peripheral blood. This chain connects TRBV5-6 to TRBJ2-5; D is unresolved. CDR3 sequence reads: CASSYQVLQETQYF. The CDR3 DNA is TGTGCCAGCAGCTACCAGGTGTTACAAGAGACCCAGTACTTC.